These T cell receptor beta chains were read from a single sample in a study of blood T cell repertoires in COVID-19. Assay used: immunoSEQ multiplex PCR; TCRdb lists only in-frame clones, some missing. The sample yields some 340,000 clones, 90% seen once. Sequenced material: PBMCs or T cells enriched from blood (not recorded which). The origin of the receptors is a woman aged 25 to 39 who had been exposed to COVID-19. Each CDR3 is given with its conserved first and last residue. The order of the fields is clone size, J gene, V gene, D gene, CDR3 DNA, CDR3 protein. The D gene is left open where the match is weak. The size of a clone is reported for some rows only, either as once, few or many, or as a class for expanded clones.

clone size: .; J gene: TRBJ1-6; V gene: TRBV5-4; D gene: TRBD1; CDR3 DNA: TGTGCCAGCAGCCTTAGGACAGGGGGCGTATCCTATAATTCACCCCTCCACTTT; CDR3 protein: CASSLRTGGVSYNSPLHF
clone size: .; J gene: TRBJ1-6; V gene: TRBV30; D gene: .; CDR3 DNA: TGTGCCTGGAGTCAGGTCTATAATTCACCCCTCCACTTT; CDR3 protein: CAWSQVYNSPLHF
clone size: .; J gene: TRBJ1-1; V gene: TRBV6-5; D gene: .; CDR3 DNA: TGTGCCAGTGGGGGGGGGACTGAAGCTTTCTTT; CDR3 protein: CASGGGTEAFF
clone size: .; J gene: TRBJ2-7; V gene: TRBV4-3; D gene: TRBD2; CDR3 DNA: TGCGCCAGCAGCCAGGAGCCTGGGACTAGCGTTGACGAGCAGTACTTC; CDR3 protein: CASSQEPGTSVDEQYF
clone size: .; J gene: TRBJ1-1; V gene: TRBV2; D gene: .; CDR3 DNA: TGTGCCAGCGTCTCAGGGGTCGGTGAAGCTTTCTTT; CDR3 protein: CASVSGVGEAFF
clone size: .; J gene: TRBJ1-2; V gene: TRBV28; D gene: .; CDR3 DNA: TGTGCCAGCAGCCCATTTACAGGGACGTATGGCTACACCTTC; CDR3 protein: CASSPFTGTYGYTF
clone size: .; J gene: TRBJ2-3; V gene: TRBV19; D gene: .; CDR3 DNA: TGTGCCAGTAGAGGAGGGGGGGTGTTTACAGATACGCAGTATTTT; CDR3 protein: CASRGGGVFTDTQYF
clone size: .; J gene: TRBJ1-1; V gene: TRBV6-6; D gene: .; CDR3 DNA: TGTGCCAGCAGCCCGGGTCATGCACCGAACACTGAAGCTTTCTTT; CDR3 protein: CASSPGHAPNTEAFF
clone size: once; J gene: TRBJ1-3; V gene: TRBV15; D gene: TRBD1; CDR3 DNA: TGTGCCACCAGCAGAGTTCTCAGGGGGGCCCGGGAGTTATATTTT; CDR3 protein: CATSRVLRGARELYF
clone size: many; J gene: TRBJ1-2; V gene: TRBV6-6; D gene: TRBD1; CDR3 DNA: TGTGCCAGCAGTTATCCGGGACAGGGTACATACACCTTC; CDR3 protein: CASSYPGQGTYTF
clone size: few; J gene: TRBJ2-7; V gene: TRBV27; D gene: TRBD1; CDR3 DNA: TGTGCCAGCAGTCCCCTAGGGGGGACAGGGCGCGAGCAGTACTTC; CDR3 protein: CASSPLGGTGREQYF
clone size: .; J gene: TRBJ2-7; V gene: TRBV11-2; D gene: TRBD1; CDR3 DNA: TGTGCCAGCAGCTTCCGCCCGGGACAGGGGGCCGACGAGCAGTACTTC; CDR3 protein: CASSFRPGQGADEQYF
clone size: .; J gene: TRBJ1-1; V gene: TRBV6-2/TRBV6-3; D gene: .; CDR3 DNA: TGTGCCAGCAGTTCGGAGGTCACTGAAGCTTTCTTT; CDR3 protein: CASSSEVTEAFF
clone size: .; J gene: TRBJ1-1; V gene: TRBV24-1; D gene: .; CDR3 DNA: TGTGCCACCAGTGACCCCAGGGATCAAACTGAAGCTTTCTTT; CDR3 protein: CATSDPRDQTEAFF
clone size: .; J gene: TRBJ2-5; V gene: TRBV6-6; D gene: .; CDR3 DNA: TGTGCCAGCAGAACCGGACAGAACCAAGAGACCCAGTACTTC; CDR3 protein: CASRTGQNQETQYF
clone size: .; J gene: TRBJ1-4; V gene: TRBV4-1; D gene: .; CDR3 DNA: TGCGCCAGCAGCCAAGATGCGGCAGGGACTAATGAAAAACTGTTTTTT; CDR3 protein: CASSQDAAGTNEKLFF
clone size: .; J gene: TRBJ1-3; V gene: TRBV10-3; D gene: .; CDR3 DNA: TGTGCCATCATTTCTGCTGGAGGTGGAAACACCATATATTTT; CDR3 protein: CAIISAGGGNTIYF
clone size: .; J gene: TRBJ1-4; V gene: TRBV7-2; D gene: .; CDR3 DNA: TGTGCCAGCAGCTTGGAGAGGGGGAGTGAAAAACTGTTTTTT; CDR3 protein: CASSLERGSEKLFF
clone size: few; J gene: TRBJ2-5; V gene: TRBV19; D gene: TRBD2; CDR3 DNA: TGTGCCAGTAGTATAGGAGGCGGGGGGCTCCAAGAGACCCAGTACTTC; CDR3 protein: CASSIGGGGLQETQYF
clone size: .; J gene: TRBJ1-3; V gene: TRBV7-2; D gene: TRBD1; CDR3 DNA: TGTGCCAGCAGCCGGAGGACAGGGGACACCATATATTTT; CDR3 protein: CASSRRTGDTIYF
clone size: .; J gene: TRBJ2-6; V gene: TRBV9; D gene: TRBD1; CDR3 DNA: TGTGCCAGCAGCAAACAGGGGGCTGGGGCCAACGTCCTGACTTTC; CDR3 protein: CASSKQGAGANVLTF
clone size: once; J gene: TRBJ1-1; V gene: TRBV7-9; D gene: .; CDR3 DNA: TGTGCCAGCAGCTTGCAGGGCGGCACTGAAGCTTTCTTT; CDR3 protein: CASSLQGGTEAFF
clone size: .; J gene: TRBJ1-2; V gene: TRBV6-5; D gene: .; CDR3 DNA: TGTGCCAGCAGGCTCCAGGGAGGTGGCTACACCTTC; CDR3 protein: CASRLQGGGYTF
clone size: .; J gene: TRBJ2-2; V gene: TRBV19; D gene: .; CDR3 DNA: TGTGCCAGTAGTAGGGTTAGGGTCCTAAGGGGGAACACCGGGGAGCTGTTTTTT; CDR3 protein: CASSRVRVLRGNTGELFF
clone size: once; J gene: TRBJ1-1; V gene: TRBV5-1; D gene: .; CDR3 DNA: TGCGCCAGCAGCCCGGGCCACAGGGACACTGAAGCTTTCTTT; CDR3 protein: CASSPGHRDTEAFF
clone size: .; J gene: TRBJ1-2; V gene: TRBV5-1; D gene: .; CDR3 DNA: TGCGCCAGCAGCTTGGAAACAGGCCAGTATGGCTACACCTTC; CDR3 protein: CASSLETGQYGYTF
clone size: .; J gene: TRBJ2-7; V gene: TRBV3-1/TRBV3-2; D gene: TRBD1; CDR3 DNA: TGTGCCAGCAAGAGACAGGGCCCCTACGAACAGTACTTC; CDR3 protein: CASKRQGPYEQYF
clone size: .; J gene: TRBJ1-5; V gene: TRBV27; D gene: .; CDR3 DNA: TGTGCCAGCAGTTTCGTGGGGCCTACAGGGCAGCTCAATCAGCCCCAGCATTTT; CDR3 protein: CASSFVGPTGQLNQPQHF
clone size: .; J gene: TRBJ2-7; V gene: TRBV5-4; D gene: TRBD1; CDR3 DNA: TGTGCCAGCAGCTCGGAACAGGGGACCTACGAGCAGTACTTC; CDR3 protein: CASSSEQGTYEQYF
clone size: .; J gene: TRBJ1-2; V gene: TRBV27; D gene: TRBD1; CDR3 DNA: TGTGCCAGCACGGACAGGACTTCCTATGGCTACACCTTC; CDR3 protein: CASTDRTSYGYTF
clone size: .; J gene: TRBJ2-7; V gene: TRBV19; D gene: TRBD1; CDR3 DNA: TGTGCCAGTAGCCCGGGACAGGCTAACTCCTACGAGCAGTACTTC; CDR3 protein: CASSPGQANSYEQYF